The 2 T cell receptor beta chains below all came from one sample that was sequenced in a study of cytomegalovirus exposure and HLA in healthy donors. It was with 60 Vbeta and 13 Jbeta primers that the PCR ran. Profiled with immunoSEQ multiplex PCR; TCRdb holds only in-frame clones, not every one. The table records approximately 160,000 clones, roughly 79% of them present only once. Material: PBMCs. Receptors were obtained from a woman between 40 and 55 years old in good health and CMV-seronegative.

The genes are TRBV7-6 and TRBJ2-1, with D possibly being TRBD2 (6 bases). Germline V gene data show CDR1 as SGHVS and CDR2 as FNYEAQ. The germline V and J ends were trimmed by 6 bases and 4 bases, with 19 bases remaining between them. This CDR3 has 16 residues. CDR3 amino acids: CASSSYLAPDYNEQFF. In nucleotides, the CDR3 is TGTGCCAGCAGTTCCTATCTAGCGCCCGATTACAATGAGCAGTTCTTC.

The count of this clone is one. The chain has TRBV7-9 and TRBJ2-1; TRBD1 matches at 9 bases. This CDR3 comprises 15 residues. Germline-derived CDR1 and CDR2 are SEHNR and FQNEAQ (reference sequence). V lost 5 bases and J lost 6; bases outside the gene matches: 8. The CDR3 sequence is CASSRGQGGINEQFF. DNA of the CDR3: TGTGCCAGCAGCCGGGGACAGGGAGGGATCAATGAGCAGTTCTTC.